This TCR beta chain was recorded in a study of glioma-infiltrating T cells (dated by TCRdb to 2016 to 2017). Context from the whole study: The low-grade gliomas were WHO grade II oligodendrogliomas or astrocytomas, while the glioblastomas were WHO grade IV tumors sampled at initial diagnosis rather than at recurrent diagnosis. The sequencing target for blood libraries was roughly 4- to 11-fold coverage of 950,000 to 1,000,000 peripheral T cells. Dexamethasone was administered to glioma patients for six or fewer days before surgery. Glioma tissue, non-neoplastic brain tissue and matched peripheral blood mononuclear cells were used as sources from which TCR alpha- and beta-chain repertoires were sequenced. To gauge divergence between tissue and blood T-cell populations, every tissue-infiltrating repertoire was compared against the peripheral blood repertoire from the same patient. Three low-grade glioma patients, roughly 8 primary glioblastoma patients and three non-glioma patients contributing non-neoplastic brain tissue were included in the paired cohort. Results and caveats for the whole study, not just this receptor: Patients with low tissue-blood divergence were marked by a signature set of shared blood CDR3 motifs, and that set was depleted in highly divergent patients. Small numbers underpinned the group comparisons: about eight glioblastoma patients, three low-grade glioma patients and three non-neoplastic patients. Very few CDR3 sequences were shared between tissue and blood, attributed to high CDR3 diversity and limited sampling. In non-neoplastic patients, VJ-independent divergence between tissue and blood fell below expectation, whereas in all gliomas, and especially in low-grade gliomas, the divergence rose above expectation.

V is reduced by 3 bases and J by 1 base, leaving a spacing of 7 bases between them. From a lookup of the germline V gene (reference sequence), CDR1 and CDR2 are MNHEY and SMNVEV. The CDR3, from cysteine to phenylalanine, totals 14 residues. Only the CDR3 portion is preserved as DNA: 42 bases, with reading frame beginning at the first base. With respect to this clonotype: The antigen it binds to is not known. Base qualities are not at hand, and no much larger clone is one base apart.

TCR alpha and beta CDR3 regions were amplified with the iRepertoire nested amplicon-rescue multiplex PCR (arm-PCR) platform from RNA. The input for one-step reverse transcription and amplification was roughly 85-400 ng of either tissue mRNA or PBMC total RNA. Following bead purification, Illumina adapters were added by a secondary multiplex PCR, and the libraries were gel-purified between 200 and 400 bp. The libraries contained internal 6-nucleotide barcodes that were used for demultiplexing. Sequencing of libraries was performed on an Illumina MiSeq with 2x220 or 2x250 nucleotide paired-end reads. The paper's data handling went like this. Paired reads were merged using FLASH 1.2.11 and were aligned to the GRCh37 human genome using BWA-MEM, after which TRA and TRB reads were extracted. An IMGT-derived reference of cassette sequences and CDR3 motifs, with pseudogenes included, was used for V and J assignment. Reads were translated in three frames, and productive CDR3s were defined by a C…FGXG motif without stop codons. A clonotype was defined as a unique combination of a V-J cassette pair and a CDR3 amino acid sequence. Reads were filtered by Hamming distance, thresholded by each sample's sequence error rate in mapped regions. TCRdb ran its own pipeline on the public reads, namely fastp trimming at Q25 and MiXCR clone calling, and kept in-frame beta chains. Each entry merges the rows of one CDR3 protein and shows their most common DNA and genes. TCRdb's processing, not the authors' own work, is the source of the V and J calls. This sample is represented by around 350,000 distinct CDR3 sequences; roughly two fifths of them were singletons. The ten largest clonotypes hold more than 10% of the sample.

Immediately after resection, surgical brain or tumor specimens were cryofrozen in liquid nitrogen, and peripheral blood cells were collected at the same time. What was sequenced was glioma tissue, nonneoplastic brain tissue, or PBMCs (not recorded which). The chain uses TRBV27 and TRBJ1-5; the D gene assignment is ambiguous. This TCR came from a human donor with low-grade glioma or glioblastoma, undergoing nonglioma brain surgery, or in good health (not recorded which). The CDR3 reads as follows: CASSFWRSNQPQHF. The sequence in DNA is TGTGCCAGCAGTTTTTGGCGGAGCAATCAGCCCCAGCATTTT.